A single sample gave rise to the 9 T cell receptor beta chains below, sequenced in a study of T cell responses to AZD1222 COVID-19 vaccine (dated by TCRdb to the early 2020s). Libraries were constructed by the immunoSEQ multiplex PCR assay. Imported from immuneACCESS, the table was reduced by TCRdb to in-frame sequences with V and J called. These copies leave out some clones; in studies compared against another copy, an unresolved V gene accounts for under half, and the cause of the remainder is not known. In all, the sample holds around 100,000 clones, and 87% of those were seen once. The ten largest make up 4% to 5% of the sample. The time point label, as the study defines it: baseline before first vaccination. Explained via the paper, the treatment or condition label denotes: meningococcal conjugate vaccine given as trial control. Sequenced here: peripheral blood, sampled on day 0 of MenACWY control vaccination. The origin of the receptors is an adult in good health.

The CDR3 reads CASSLTGGAVTGKLFF. The CDR3 DNA reads TGTGCCAGCAGTTTAACGGGGGGCGCGGTGACAGGAAAACTGTTTTTT. This chain connects TRBV28 to TRBJ1-4, with D maybe TRBD1 (6 bases). Per germline, CDR1 MDHEN and CDR2 SYDVKM. The V end lost 2 bases, the J end lost 10 bases, and 20 bases lay between the germline ends. The CDR3 loop spans 16 amino acids.

As regards this clone: Other DNA sequences from this sample encode an identical CDR3 as well. The chain combines TRBV27 with TRBJ1-6; D is possibly TRBD1 (5 bases). The ends were cut back, 5 bases at V and 4 bases at J, with 9 bases in the middle. This CDR3 contains 14 residues. CDR1 and CDR2 (germline): MNHEY, SMNVEV (reference sequence). The CDR3 is CASSRDPYNSPLHF. CDR3 DNA: TGTGCCAGCAGTCGGGACCCATATAATTCACCCCTCCACTTT.

V usage is TRBV7-2 and J usage is TRBJ1-1; D gene unclear. CDR1 is SGHTA, CDR2 FQGNSA, per germline. The germline V and J ends were trimmed by 3 bases and 1 base, with 9 bases remaining between them. CDR3 length: 14 residues. The CDR3 DNA is TGTGCCAGCAGCTTTTCCTTACAGAACACTGAAGCTTTCTTT. It translates to CASSFSLQNTEAFF. Full variable domain (missing parts from reference TRBV7-2 and TRBJ1-1): GAGVSQSPSNKVTEKGKDVELRCDPISGHTALYWYRQSLGQGLEFLIYFQGNSAPDKSGLPSDRFSAERTGGSVSTLTIQRTQQEDSAVYLCASSFSLQNTEAFFGQGTRLTVV.

In nucleotides, the CDR3 is TGTGCCAGCAGCCCGGATGTCAGGGTTCGGACAGATACGCAGTATTTT. It translates to CASSPDVRVRTDTQYF. The chain recombines TRBV5-5 with TRBJ2-3; perhaps TRBD1 as D (5 bases). V was cut by 4 bases and J by 3 bases, with 18 bases left in between. The CDR3 totals 16 residues. In germline, CDR1 is SGHKS, CDR2 YYEKEE (reference sequence).

This chain links TRBV5-1 with TRBJ2-7; 10 positions match TRBD1. With V trimmed by 4 bases and J by 6 bases, 4 bases remained unmatched. The V gene's germline CDR1 is SGHRS and CDR2 YFSETQ. This CDR3 has 13 amino acids. The DNA for the CDR3 is TGCGCCAGCAGCCCTAGGGACAGGGGCGAGCAGTACTTC. Amino acid sequence: CASSPRDRGEQYF.

The chain joins TRBV11-2 to TRBJ2-7; D possibly matches TRBD1 or TRBD2 (5 bases each). CDR1 is SGHAT, CDR2 FQNNGV, per germline. Trimming pared 6 bases from V and 5 bases from J, leaving 17 bases between. The CDR3 contains 14 residues. The CDR3, as DNA: TGTGCCAGCAGAGCTATCAGGGAGAATGACGAGCAGTACTTC. It codes for CASRAIRENDEQYF.

This clone was picked up one time. The genes are TRBV28 and TRBJ1-2; possible D gene TRBD1, 5 bases. V gave up 4 bases and J gave up 2 bases, with 20 bases separating them. Germline V gene lookup returns CDR1 MDHEN and CDR2 SYDVKM. This CDR3 has 17 amino acids. This chain's CDR3 is CASSSISQGLLNYGYTF. CDR3 DNA sequence: TGTGCCAGCAGTTCTATAAGCCAGGGACTTCTAAACTATGGCTACACCTTC.

The chain combines TRBV4-1 with TRBJ2-5; 13 nucleotides line up with TRBD2. The ends lost 2 bases at V and 4 bases at J; junction bases unmatched: 4. The germline V gene has CDR1 MGHRA and CDR2 YSYEKL. The CDR3 runs to 16 residues. Here the CDR3 reads CASSQSRTSGGETQYF. The CDR3 DNA sequence: TGCGCCAGCAGCCAATCTCGGACTAGCGGGGGAGAGACCCAGTACTTC.

This sequence joins TRBV28 and TRBJ1-2; the match to TRBD1 covers 7 bases. The CDR3 has 13 residues. The V gene's germline CDR1 is MDHEN and CDR2 SYDVKM. J gave up 8 bases and V 2 bases, and 5 bases lay outside the gene matches. CDR3 nucleotide sequence: TGTGCCAGCAGTTTAGAGGGGGCGCGAGGCTACACCTTC. It encodes CASSLEGARGYTF.